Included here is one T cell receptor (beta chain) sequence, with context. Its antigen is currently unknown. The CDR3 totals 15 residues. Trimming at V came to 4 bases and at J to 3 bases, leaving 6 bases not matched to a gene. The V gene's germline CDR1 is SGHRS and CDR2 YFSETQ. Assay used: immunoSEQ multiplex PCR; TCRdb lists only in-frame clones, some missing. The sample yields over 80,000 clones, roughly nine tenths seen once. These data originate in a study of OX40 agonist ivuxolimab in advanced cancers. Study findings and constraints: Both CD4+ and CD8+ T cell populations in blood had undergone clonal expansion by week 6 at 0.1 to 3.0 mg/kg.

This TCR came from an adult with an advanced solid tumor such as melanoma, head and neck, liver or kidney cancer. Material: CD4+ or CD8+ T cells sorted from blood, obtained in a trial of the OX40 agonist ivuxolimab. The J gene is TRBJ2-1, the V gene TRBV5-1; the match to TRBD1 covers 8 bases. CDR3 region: CASSRAGGGYNEQFF. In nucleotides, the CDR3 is TGCGCCAGCAGCCGGGCAGGGGGCGGCTACAATGAGCAGTTCTTC. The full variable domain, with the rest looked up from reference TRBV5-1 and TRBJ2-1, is KAGVTQTPRYLIKTRGQQVTLSCSPISGHRSVSWYQQTPGQGLQFLFEYFSETQRNKGNFPGRFSGRQFSNSRSEMNVSTLELGDSALYLCASSRAGGGYNEQFFGPGTRLTVL.